These T cell receptor beta chains were read from a single sample in a study of blood T cell repertoires in COVID-19. This table comes from immunoSEQ multiplex PCR, and its TCRdb copy is limited to in-frame clones, with some not included. The table lists around 140,000 clones, approximately 86% of them singletons. Sequenced: peripheral blood. The source of these receptors is a woman aged 45-59 years with acute or convalescent COVID-19. The CDR3 runs from the conserved cysteine through the conserved F or W. The order of the fields is CDR3 length, clone size, J gene, V gene, D gene, CDR3 protein, CDR3 DNA. The D gene is left open where the match is weak. Size is stated for part of the rows, as once, few or many counts, or as a class when the clone is expanded.

18 | . | TRBJ1-4 | TRBV27 | TRBD1 | CASSLFGGQDPPNEKLFF | TGTGCCAGCAGTTTATTCGGGGGACAGGACCCCCCAAATGAAAAACTGTTTTTT
15 | . | TRBJ2-7 | TRBV7-9 | TRBD1 | CASRRTGGPDYEQYF | TGTGCCAGCAGAAGGACAGGGGGCCCAGACTACGAGCAGTACTTC
15 | . | TRBJ2-1 | TRBV6-5 | TRBD2 | CASSPGTSGSNEQFF | TGTGCCAGCAGTCCCGGGACTAGCGGGAGTAATGAGCAGTTCTTC
14 | once | TRBJ1-2 | TRBV27 | . | CASRELSGWRGYTF | TGTGCCAGCAGGGAGTTATCAGGTTGGAGGGGCTACACCTTC
12 | . | TRBJ2-7 | TRBV29-1 | TRBD1 | CSVGTGSYEQYF | TGCAGCGTTGGGACAGGGTCCTACGAGCAGTACTTC
16 | . | TRBJ2-3 | TRBV5-5 | TRBD1 | CASSLVRTGYTDTQYF | TGTGCCAGCAGCTTAGTAAGGACAGGGTACACAGATACGCAGTATTTT
16 | . | TRBJ1-3 | TRBV19 | . | CASSISSGDAGNTIYF | TGTGCCAGTAGTATAAGTTCCGGGGATGCTGGAAACACCATATATTTT
17 | once | TRBJ1-3 | TRBV5-4 | . | CASSWQNTGPSGNTIYF | TGTGCCAGCAGCTGGCAGAATACAGGCCCCTCTGGAAACACCATATATTTT
16 | . | TRBJ2-3 | TRBV5-1 | TRBD1 | CASSLEGTGEIDTQYF | TGCGCCAGCAGCTTGGAAGGGACAGGGGAGATAGATACGCAGTATTTT
13 | . | TRBJ2-5 | TRBV5-6 | . | CASSLRGGETQYF | TGTGCCAGCAGCTTAAGGGGGGGAGAGACCCAGTACTTC
16 | . | TRBJ1-2 | TRBV3-1/TRBV3-2 | TRBD1 | CASSQTKGQVVYGYTF | TGTGCCAGCAGCCAAACGAAGGGACAGGTTGTCTATGGCTACACCTTC
18 | . | TRBJ1-3 | TRBV10-3 | TRBD1 | CAISESEVGTASGNTIYF | TGTGCCATCAGTGAGTCGGAAGTCGGGACAGCCTCTGGAAACACCATATATTTT
17 | once | TRBJ2-3 | TRBV24-1 | TRBD1 | CATSDLGTGSSTDTQYF | TGTGCCACCAGTGATTTGGGGACAGGTTCAAGCACAGATACGCAGTATTTT
15 | . | TRBJ1-1 | TRBV6-5 | . | CASSYSRGTHTEAFF | TGTGCCAGCAGTTACTCGCGGGGCACGCACACTGAAGCTTTCTTT
15 | . | TRBJ2-2 | TRBV7-9 | . | CASSEPTANTGELFF | TGTGCCAGCAGCGAGCCAACTGCGAACACCGGGGAGCTGTTTTTT
14 | once | TRBJ2-1 | TRBV30 | TRBD2 | CAWSPNIAGNEQFF | TGTGCCTGGAGTCCCAACATAGCGGGCAATGAGCAGTTCTTC
17 | . | TRBJ2-1 | TRBV15 | TRBD2 | CATSRGPSGSSYNEQFF | TGTGCCACCAGCAGAGGCCCTAGCGGAAGCTCCTACAATGAGCAGTTCTTC
11 | . | TRBJ2-2 | TRBV23-1 | . | CARESAGELFF | TGCGCCAGAGAGAGCGCCGGGGAGCTGTTTTTT
18 | . | TRBJ1-3 | TRBV5-1 | . | CASSQHRDNTRGGNTIYF | TGCGCCAGCAGCCAGCACCGGGACAACACCCGCGGCGGAAACACCATATATTTT
12 | . | TRBJ1-2 | TRBV5-1 | . | CASSGGGYGYTF | TGCGCCAGCAGCGGGGGAGGCTATGGCTACACCTTC
11 | . | TRBJ1-1 | TRBV5-6 | TRBD1 | CASSSGTGSIF | TGTGCCAGCAGCTCCGGGACAGGGAGTATCTTT
14 | . | TRBJ2-1 | TRBV27 | TRBD2 | CASSFGLAAEEQFF | TGTGCCAGCAGTTTCGGGCTAGCGGCAGAGGAGCAGTTCTTC
13 | . | TRBJ1-1 | TRBV6-6 | TRBD1 | CASRTGTNTEAFF | TGTGCCAGCAGGACAGGGACGAACACTGAAGCTTTCTTT
15 | . | TRBJ2-3 | TRBV19 | . | CASSIWPLATDTQYF | TGTGCCAGTAGTATTTGGCCGCTAGCCACAGATACGCAGTATTTT
17 | . | TRBJ2-1 | TRBV5-4 | TRBD2 | CASSRGTSGSSYNEQFF | TGTGCCAGCTCCAGGGGGACTAGCGGGAGCTCCTACAATGAGCAGTTCTTC
15 | . | TRBJ1-5 | TRBV19 | . | CASSGGANSNQPQHF | TGTGCCAGTAGTGGGGGGGCAAATAGCAATCAGCCCCAGCATTTT
15 | . | TRBJ2-3 | TRBV7-8 | TRBD2 | CASRPSGVLADTQYF | TGTGCCAGCAGACCAAGCGGGGTACTTGCAGATACGCAGTATTTT
14 | . | TRBJ1-1 | TRBV7-8 | . | CASSTRVVGTEAFF | TGTGCCAGCAGCACGAGGGTAGTCGGGACTGAAGCTTTCTTT
14 | . | TRBJ1-1 | TRBV19 | . | CASSGGGGITEAFF | TGTGCCAGTAGTGGCGGGGGAGGTATCACTGAAGCTTTCTTT
11 | . | TRBJ1-2 | TRBV6-5 | . | CASGQNYGYTF | TGTGCCAGCGGACAGAACTATGGCTACACCTTC
16 | once | TRBJ1-2 | TRBV3-1/TRBV3-2 | TRBD1 | CASSHVTGGTSGGYTF | TGTGCCAGCAGCCATGTAACAGGGGGGACCTCGGGTGGCTACACCTTC
15 | . | TRBJ2-1 | TRBV7-3 | . | CASSLPGQEGNEQFF | TGTGCCAGCAGCTTACCTGGACAGGAGGGAAATGAGCAGTTCTTC
17 | . | TRBJ2-3 | TRBV3-1/TRBV3-2 | TRBD2 | CASSNTRLAGGEYTQYF | TGTGCCAGCAGCAACACTCGCCTAGCGGGGGGAGAATATACGCAGTATTTT
13 | . | TRBJ1-1 | TRBV24-1 | . | CATSDFGGTEAFF | TGTGCCACCAGTGATTTTGGGGGGACTGAAGCTTTCTTT
17 | . | TRBJ2-7 | TRBV27 | TRBD2 | CASSPTVLRELRYEQYF | TGTGCCAGCAGTCCTACCGTTTTGCGGGAGCTCCGCTACGAGCAGTACTTC
13 | . | TRBJ2-7 | TRBV19 | . | CASSPGGTGEQYF | TGTGCCAGTAGTCCAGGGGGGACTGGAGAGCAGTACTTC
13 | . | TRBJ2-1 | TRBV7-9 | . | CASERNSYNEQFF | TGTGCCAGCGAGAGGAACTCCTACAATGAGCAGTTCTTC
14 | . | TRBJ1-1 | TRBV5-1 | TRBD1 | CASSREPQGTEAFF | TGCGCCAGCAGCCGGGAGCCACAGGGGACTGAAGCTTTCTTT
14 | few | TRBJ1-5 | TRBV28 | TRBD1 | CASSLVQGYQPQHF | TGTGCCAGCAGTTTAGTACAGGGGTATCAGCCCCAGCATTTT
13 | few | TRBJ2-7 | TRBV10-3 | . | CAISEERGGEQYF | TGTGCCATCAGTGAAGAAAGGGGAGGCGAGCAGTACTTC
15 | . | TRBJ2-5 | TRBV30 | TRBD2 | CAWRVWIAGGETQYF | TGTGCCTGGAGGGTCTGGATAGCGGGAGGGGAGACCCAGTACTTC
12 | . | TRBJ2-7 | TRBV29-1 | TRBD1 | CSVLRGRWEQYF | TGCAGCGTCCTCAGGGGGCGGTGGGAGCAGTACTTC
15 | . | TRBJ2-3 | TRBV9 | . | CASSVGAGYRDTQYF | TGTGCCAGCAGCGTAGGGGCAGGGTATCGAGATACGCAGTATTTT
17 | once | TRBJ2-2 | TRBV2 | . | CASSVLPGYLNTGELFF | TGTGCCAGCAGTGTCCTACCGGGTTACCTGAACACCGGGGAGCTGTTTTTT
15 | once | TRBJ2-1 | TRBV10-2 | . | CASSEPGEVYNEQFF | TGCGCCAGCAGTGAGCCGGGGGAAGTTTACAATGAGCAGTTCTTC
14 | . | TRBJ1-2 | TRBV3-1/TRBV3-2 | TRBD1 | CASSQVQQGSGYTF | TGTGCCAGCAGCCAAGTGCAACAGGGGTCTGGCTACACCTTC
11 | . | TRBJ2-1 | TRBV20-1 | . | CSALNLNEQFF | TGCAGTGCCCTAAATCTCAATGAGCAGTTCTTC
15 | few | TRBJ2-2 | TRBV19 | TRBD1 | CASSPSGQGTGELFF | TGTGCCAGTAGTCCTTCGGGACAGGGGACCGGGGAGCTGTTTTTT
13 | . | TRBJ2-7 | TRBV5-1 | . | CASSLAPRGEQYF | TGCGCCAGCAGCTTGGCGCCCCGCGGCGAGCAGTACTTC
14 | . | TRBJ2-1 | TRBV3-1/TRBV3-2 | . | CASRLARGYNEQFF | TGTGCCAGCAGACTAGCACGGGGATACAATGAGCAGTTCTTC
12 | . | TRBJ2-1 | TRBV7-9 | . | CASSPGDSEQFF | TGTGCCAGCAGCCCGGGGGATTCTGAGCAGTTCTTC
16 | . | TRBJ2-2 | TRBV6-5 | . | CASSYSMGSRPGELFF | TGTGCCAGCAGTTACTCGATGGGCTCACGACCCGGGGAGCTGTTTTTT